This is a list of T cell receptor beta chains from one sample in a study of T cells after yellow fever vaccination. MiXCR was run by TCRdb on the 5' RACE reads, yielding one entry per CDR3 protein. The sample has 450,000 to 550,000 distinct CDR3 sequences, less than 25% seen once. Material: PBMCs, obtained approximately 22 days after the first yellow fever vaccination. The source is a man between 18 and 35 years old who received the YFV17D yellow fever vaccine. Each CDR3 is given with its conserved first and last residue. A D gene is named only where the DNA matches it firmly. A row's size may be missing; if present it is once, few, many or a size class.

CDR3 protein: CASSQDPQILGEKLFF
CDR3 DNA: TGCGCCAGCAGCCAAGACCCCCAAATTCTGGGGGAAAAACTGTTTTTT
J gene: TRBJ1-4
V gene: TRBV4-3
clone size: -
D gene: -

CDR3 protein: CASSTGTGMRNEQFF
CDR3 DNA: TGTGCCAGCAGCACCGGGACAGGGATGCGCAATGAGCAGTTCTTC
J gene: TRBJ2-1
V gene: TRBV5-4
clone size: -
D gene: TRBD1

CDR3 protein: CASYRGRGSYNEQFF
CDR3 DNA: TGTGCCAGCTACCGGGGACGGGGCTCCTACAATGAGCAGTTCTTC
J gene: TRBJ2-1
V gene: TRBV6-1
clone size: few
D gene: -

CDR3 protein: CATSRDLVFTAMNTEAFF
CDR3 DNA: TGTGCCACCAGCAGAGATCTTGTCTTTACAGCCATGAACACTGAAGCTTTCTTT
J gene: TRBJ1-1
V gene: TRBV15
clone size: -
D gene: -

CDR3 protein: CASSFWDQPQHF
CDR3 DNA: TGTGCCAGCAGTTTCTGGGATCAGCCCCAGCATTTT
J gene: TRBJ1-5
V gene: TRBV12-3/TRBV12-4
clone size: -
D gene: -

CDR3 protein: CASSRRLYTGELFF
CDR3 DNA: TGCGCCAGCAGCCGGCGCCTGTACACCGGGGAGCTGTTTTTT
J gene: TRBJ2-2
V gene: TRBV4-3
clone size: -
D gene: -

CDR3 protein: CASSTSGSSTDTQYF
CDR3 DNA: TGTGCCAGCAGCACTAGCGGTTCTAGCACAGATACGCAGTATTTT
J gene: TRBJ2-3
V gene: TRBV11-2
clone size: few
D gene: TRBD2

CDR3 protein: CASSYSAGGHYEQYF
CDR3 DNA: TGTGCCAGCAGTTACTCGGCAGGGGGACACTACGAGCAGTACTTC
J gene: TRBJ2-7
V gene: TRBV6-2/TRBV6-3
clone size: -
D gene: TRBD1

CDR3 protein: CASGGQGTDTQYF
CDR3 DNA: TGTGCCAGCGGGGGACAGGGCACAGATACGCAGTATTTT
J gene: TRBJ2-3
V gene: TRBV7-9
clone size: -
D gene: TRBD1

CDR3 protein: CASSLAQDGYEQYF
CDR3 DNA: TGTGCCAGCAGTTTAGCCCAGGACGGCTACGAGCAGTACTTC
J gene: TRBJ2-7
V gene: TRBV12-3/TRBV12-4
clone size: once
D gene: -

CDR3 protein: CASGGESGANVLTF
CDR3 DNA: TGTGCCAGCGGGGGGGAGTCTGGGGCCAACGTCCTGACTTTC
J gene: TRBJ2-6
V gene: TRBV9
clone size: -
D gene: TRBD2

CDR3 protein: CASTRFLFGYTF
CDR3 DNA: TGTGCCAGCACCCGCTTCCTATTTGGCTACACCTTC
J gene: TRBJ1-2
V gene: TRBV7-2
clone size: -
D gene: -

CDR3 protein: CASSVRTNTDTQYF
CDR3 DNA: TGTGCCAGCAGCGTACGGACGAACACAGATACGCAGTATTTT
J gene: TRBJ2-3
V gene: TRBV9
clone size: -
D gene: -

CDR3 protein: CASSLQNSNQPQHF
CDR3 DNA: TGTGCCAGCAGCTTGCAGAATAGCAATCAGCCCCAGCATTTT
J gene: TRBJ1-5
V gene: TRBV7-9
clone size: -
D gene: -

CDR3 protein: CASNSLEDRHYEQYF
CDR3 DNA: TGTGCCAGCAACTCCCTGGAGGACAGGCACTACGAGCAGTACTTC
J gene: TRBJ2-7
V gene: TRBV11-2
clone size: -
D gene: TRBD1

CDR3 protein: CASSSGPGANSPLHF
CDR3 DNA: TGTGCCAGCAGCTCAGGCCCGGGGGCTAATTCACCCCTCCACTTT
J gene: TRBJ1-6
V gene: TRBV7-9
clone size: few
D gene: -

CDR3 protein: CASSPQVVDDNSPLHF
CDR3 DNA: TGTGCCAGCTCACCGCAGGTCGTAGATGATAATTCACCCCTCCACTTT
J gene: TRBJ1-6
V gene: TRBV18
clone size: -
D gene: -

CDR3 protein: CAIRSGGGDQETQYF
CDR3 DNA: TGTGCCATCCGGTCGGGAGGCGGGGACCAAGAGACCCAGTACTTC
J gene: TRBJ2-5
V gene: TRBV10-3
clone size: many
D gene: TRBD2

CDR3 protein: CAISDVPGYSYEQYF
CDR3 DNA: TGTGCCATCAGTGACGTCCCAGGTTACTCCTACGAGCAGTACTTC
J gene: TRBJ2-7
V gene: TRBV10-3
clone size: -
D gene: -

CDR3 protein: CSVQESFYNEQFF
CDR3 DNA: TGCAGTGTCCAGGAGTCCTTCTACAATGAGCAGTTCTTC
J gene: TRBJ2-1
V gene: TRBV20-1
clone size: -
D gene: -

CDR3 protein: CASRSPGGNEQFF
CDR3 DNA: TGTGCCAGCCGTAGCCCAGGGGGCAATGAGCAGTTCTTC
J gene: TRBJ2-1
V gene: TRBV9
clone size: few
D gene: TRBD1

CDR3 protein: CARGPRGALDYGYTF
CDR3 DNA: TGTGCCAGGGGCCCCCGGGGTGCCCTGGACTATGGCTACACCTTC
J gene: TRBJ1-2
V gene: TRBV5-5
clone size: once
D gene: -